Given below is one T cell receptor beta chain in context. Its antigen is unknown. Trimming removed 4 bases at V and 0 bases at J, with 10 bases between. Germline V lookup: CDR1 SGDLS, CDR2 YYNGEE. The CDR3 runs 15 residues. Genomic DNA served as template for TCR beta VDJ and CDR3 profiling. MiXCR was run by TCRdb on the reads, yielding one entry per CDR3 protein. The table lists approximately 300,000 distinct CDR3 sequences, roughly 53% of them singletons. The sample is drawn from a study of CD8+CD57+ T cells in acquired aplastic anemia. The study's findings and limits: In CD8+ cells, Simpson's diversity showed no significant difference between patients and controls. Patients shared 25 to 35 CD8+ CDR3 sequences with controls.

Sequencing was done on patients that had shown CD8+CD57+ cell expansion by flow cytometry. This sequence was found in a human donor with aplastic anemia. The sequenced material came from sorted CD4+, CD8+, or CD8+CD57+ T cells (not recorded which) from PBMCs. The V and J genes are TRBV9 and TRBJ2-2; D is unclear. The CDR3 region is CASSRMLANTGELFF. As DNA, the CDR3 is TGTGCCAGCAGCCGGATGTTAGCGAACACCGGGGAGCTGTTTTTT.